This T cell receptor (beta chain) appears in the sequencing data of a study of CD8 T cells in ankylosing spondylitis. Findings of the study overall: Disease-linked clones displayed a CD8+ phenotype and appeared relatively rarely in peripheral blood.

MiXCR, run by TCRdb on the 5' RACE reads, gives a single entry per CDR3 protein. The sample records about 250,000 distinct CDR3 sequences, 20% to 30% being singletons. Regarding this clonotype: Its antigen is not known.

From germline, CDR1 is ENHRY and CDR2 SYGVKD. V gave up 2 bases and J gave up 9 bases, with 11 bases separating them. This CDR3 comprises 12 residues. The sequenced sample was blood, either unsorted or a sorted T cell fraction (not recorded which). This sequence joins TRBV10-3 and TRBJ2-7, with D possibly being TRBD1 or TRBD2 (6 bases each). The TCR sequence derives from a male donor with ankylosing spondylitis or in good health (not recorded which). In nucleotides, the CDR3 is TGTGCCATCAGTGAGAGGGGGGCTCGGCAGTACTTC. This sequence encodes CAISERGARQYF.